The clone carrying this T cell receptor (beta chain) has at least ten counts. TCRdb keeps only in-frame clones here, not all; method: immunoSEQ multiplex PCR. The data hold 130,000 to 150,000 clones, with less than 95% observed a single time. These data come from a study of T cell responses to AZD1222 COVID-19 vaccine. Trimming took 1 base from V and 6 from J, leaving 6 bases between them. Germline V gene data show CDR1 as SNHLY and CDR2 as FYNNEI. This CDR3 region has 13 residues. The specimen comprised peripheral blood, sampled on day 0 of AZD1222 vaccination. The source of this sequence is an adult in good health. This sequence joins TRBV2 and TRBJ2-2; D remains unclear. The chain's CDR3 is CASSEVWAGELFF. The DNA for the CDR3 is TGTGCCAGCAGTGAAGTCTGGGCCGGGGAGCTGTTTTTT. The complete variable domain, with remaining parts taken from reference TRBV2 and TRBJ2-2, reads EPEVTQTPSHQVTQMGQEVILRCVPISNHLYFYWYRQILGQKVEFLVSFYNNEISEKSEIFDDQFSVERPDGSNFTLKIRSTKLEDSAMYFCASSEVWAGELFFGEGSRLTVL.